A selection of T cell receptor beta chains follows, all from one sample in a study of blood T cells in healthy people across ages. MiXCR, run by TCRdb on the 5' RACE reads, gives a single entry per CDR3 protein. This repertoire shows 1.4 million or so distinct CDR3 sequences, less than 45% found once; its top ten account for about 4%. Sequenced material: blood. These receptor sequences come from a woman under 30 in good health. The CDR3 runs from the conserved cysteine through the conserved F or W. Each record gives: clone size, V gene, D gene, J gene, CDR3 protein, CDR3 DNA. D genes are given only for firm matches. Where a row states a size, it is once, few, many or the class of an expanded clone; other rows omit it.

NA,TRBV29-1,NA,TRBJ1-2,CSGAGQDYGYTF,TGCAGCGGTGCAGGGCAGGACTATGGCTACACCTTC
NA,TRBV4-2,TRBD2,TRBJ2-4,CASSQMGGQRVNIQYF,TGTGCCAGCAGCCAAATGGGAGGGCAGCGAGTAAACATTCAGTACTTC
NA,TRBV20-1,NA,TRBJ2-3,CSARDIRPDLALRTDTQYF,TGCAGTGCTAGAGATATAAGGCCGGATCTGGCCCTTCGCACAGATACGCAGTATTTT
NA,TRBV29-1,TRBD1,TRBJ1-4,CSARQGDGGLFF,TGCAGCGCGCGTCAGGGGGATGGAGGACTGTTTTTT
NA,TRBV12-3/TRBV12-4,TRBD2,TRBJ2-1,CASRTTHTGELAANNEQFF,TGTGCCAGCAGAACCACTCACACCGGCGAGCTAGCGGCCAACAATGAGCAGTTCTTC
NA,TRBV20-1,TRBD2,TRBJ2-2,CSARDLTSGRDTGELFF,TGCAGTGCTAGAGATCTGACTAGCGGGAGAGACACCGGGGAGCTGTTTTTT
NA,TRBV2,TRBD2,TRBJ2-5,CASSWTSGGSSQETQYF,TGTGCCAGCAGTTGGACTAGCGGGGGCTCCTCCCAAGAGACCCAGTACTTC
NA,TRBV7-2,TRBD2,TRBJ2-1,CASSLVSGKSSYNEQFF,TGTGCCAGCAGCTTGGTTAGCGGGAAAAGCTCCTACAATGAGCAGTTCTTC
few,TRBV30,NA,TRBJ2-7,CAWSQTGTGYEQYF,TGTGCCTGGAGTCAGACAGGAACTGGCTACGAGCAGTACTTC
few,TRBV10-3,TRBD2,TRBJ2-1,CAISPSGLAATSSYNEQFF,TGTGCCATCAGTCCCTCCGGGCTAGCGGCTACGAGCTCCTACAATGAGCAGTTCTTC
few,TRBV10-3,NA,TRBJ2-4,CAISEEGGAKNIQYF,TGTGCCATCAGTGAGGAGGGGGGTGCCAAAAACATTCAGTACTTC
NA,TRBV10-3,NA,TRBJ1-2,CAISPYYGYTF,TGTGCCATCAGCCCTTACTATGGCTACACCTTC
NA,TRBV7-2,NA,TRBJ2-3,CASSPLTPGQSTQYF,TGTGCCAGCAGCCCACTAACCCCGGGACAAAGTACGCAGTATTTT
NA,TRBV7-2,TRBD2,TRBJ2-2,CASSPDSGRAAGELFF,TGTGCCAGCAGCCCTGATAGCGGGAGGGCCGCAGGGGAGCTGTTTTTT
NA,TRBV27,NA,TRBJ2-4,CASSSPHAAKNIQYF,TGTGCCAGCAGTTCCCCCCATGCGGCCAAAAACATTCAGTACTTC
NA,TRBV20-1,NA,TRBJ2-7,CSAPRIRDEQYF,TGCAGTGCCCCCAGGATACGGGACGAGCAGTACTTC
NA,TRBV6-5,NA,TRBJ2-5,CASSRDTAGETQYF,TGTGCCAGCAGTCGAGATACAGCCGGGGAGACCCAGTACTTC
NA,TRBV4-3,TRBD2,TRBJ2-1,CASSRGLAGAYEQFF,TGCGCCAGCAGCCGAGGACTAGCGGGAGCCTATGAGCAGTTCTTC
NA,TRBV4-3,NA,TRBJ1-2,CASSRDGTDGYTF,TGCGCCAGCAGCCGAGACGGGACGGATGGCTACACCTTC
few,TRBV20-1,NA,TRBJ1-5,CSARSAQGGQPQHF,TGCAGTGCTAGGTCAGCGCAGGGTGGACAGCCCCAGCATTTT
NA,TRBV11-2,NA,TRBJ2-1,CASSSPADPLNEQFF,TGTGCCAGCAGCTCACCCGCCGACCCTCTCAATGAGCAGTTCTTC
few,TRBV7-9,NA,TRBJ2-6,CASSPATVGANVLTF,TGTGCCAGCAGCCCAGCGACGGTTGGGGCCAACGTCCTGACTTTC
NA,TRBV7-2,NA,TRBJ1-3,CASAGGVGGNTIYF,TGTGCCAGCGCCGGTGGGGTTGGAGGAAACACCATATATTTT
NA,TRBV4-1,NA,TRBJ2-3,CASSQALFTDTQYF,TGCGCCAGCAGCCAAGCACTATTCACAGATACGCAGTATTTT
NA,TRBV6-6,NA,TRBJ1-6,CASSQGKQSNSPLHF,TGTGCCAGCAGCCAAGGGAAACAGTCTAATTCACCCCTCCACTTT
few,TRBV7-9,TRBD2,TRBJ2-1,CASRDSGGARNEQFF,TGTGCCAGCAGGGATAGCGGGGGGGCAAGGAATGAGCAGTTCTTC
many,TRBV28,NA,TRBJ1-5,CASSLIGYSNQPQHF,TGTGCCAGCAGTTTAATAGGCTATAGCAATCAGCCCCAGCATTTT
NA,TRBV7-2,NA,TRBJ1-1,CASSLGWTNTEAFF,TGTGCCAGCAGCTTAGGATGGACGAACACTGAAGCTTTCTTT
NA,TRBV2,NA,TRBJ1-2,CVSIRQGSYGYTF,TGTGTCAGCATCCGGCAGGGGAGCTATGGCTACACCTTC
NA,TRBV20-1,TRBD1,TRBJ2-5,CSAGGQGRSSGETQYF,TGCAGTGCCGGAGGACAGGGTCGGTCTTCGGGAGAGACCCAGTACTTC
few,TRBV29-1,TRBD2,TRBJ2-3,CSVEDPSGGTLATDTQYF,TGCAGCGTTGAAGATCCTAGCGGGGGGACCCTAGCCACAGATACGCAGTATTTT
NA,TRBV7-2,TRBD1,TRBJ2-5,CASSQDRINEQYF,TGTGCCAGCAGCCAGGACAGGATCAATGAGCAGTACTTC
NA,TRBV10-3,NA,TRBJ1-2,CAISEPSEGVNYGYTF,TGTGCCATCAGTGAGCCGTCTGAGGGTGTGAACTATGGCTACACCTTC
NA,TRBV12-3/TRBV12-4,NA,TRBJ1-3,CASSLGLGRPGNTIYF,TGTGCCAGCAGTTTGGGTCTTGGAAGGCCTGGAAACACCATATATTTT
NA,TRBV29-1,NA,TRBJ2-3,CSGTGGFTDTQYF,TGCAGCGGCACCGGGGGATTCACAGATACGCAGTATTTT
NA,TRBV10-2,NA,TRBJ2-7,CASRPPAQGINYEQYF,TGCGCCAGCAGACCGCCCGCTCAAGGTATTAACTACGAGCAGTACTTC
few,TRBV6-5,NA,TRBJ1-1,CASSYEGFGTEAFF,TGTGCCAGCAGTTACGAGGGGTTCGGCACTGAAGCTTTCTTT
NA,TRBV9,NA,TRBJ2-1,CASSVDAIYEQFF,TGTGCCAGCAGCGTAGATGCGATCTATGAGCAGTTCTTC
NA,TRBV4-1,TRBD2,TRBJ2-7,CASSRTYAGGYEQYF,TGCGCCAGCAGCCGTACATACGCGGGAGGTTACGAGCAGTACTTC
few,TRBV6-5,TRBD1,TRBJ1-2,CASRLGQIYGYTF,TGTGCCAGCAGACTGGGACAGATCTATGGCTACACCTTC
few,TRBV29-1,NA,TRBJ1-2,CSVGGHGVHNYGYTF,TGCAGCGTTGGCGGGCACGGCGTACACAACTATGGCTACACCTTC
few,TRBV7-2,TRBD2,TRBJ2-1,CASSSYGPGLQEQFF,TGTGCCAGCAGCTCCTATGGACCGGGACTACAAGAGCAGTTCTTC
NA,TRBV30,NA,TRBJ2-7,CAWSGSLNRNEQYF,TGTGCCTGGAGTGGATCACTGAACCGAAATGAGCAGTACTTC
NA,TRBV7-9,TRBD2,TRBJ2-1,CASSPPLGQRSLAGPYGQFF,TGTGCCAGCAGCCCCCCCCTCGGACAGCGGAGTCTAGCGGGACCCTATGGGCAGTTCTTC
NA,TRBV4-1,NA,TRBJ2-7,CASSVTGPTLYEQYF,TGCGCCAGCAGCGTCACCGGGCCCACCCTATACGAGCAGTACTTC
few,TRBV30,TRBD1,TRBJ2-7,CAWSVRQGAGGKLSSYEQYF,TGTGCCTGGAGTGTCCGACAGGGGGCGGGCGGTAAACTCAGCTCCTACGAGCAGTACTTC
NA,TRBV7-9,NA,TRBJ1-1,CASSLVGRQGLNTEAFF,TGTGCCAGCAGCTTAGTGGGACGCCAGGGGTTGAACACTGAAGCTTTCTTT
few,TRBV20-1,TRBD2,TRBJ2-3,CSARLEGGTDTQYF,TGCAGTGCTCGACTAGAGGGAGGGACAGATACGCAGTATTTT
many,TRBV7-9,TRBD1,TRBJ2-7,CASSLSGTGVYEQYF,TGTGCCAGCAGCTTATCAGGGACAGGGGTATACGAGCAGTACTTC
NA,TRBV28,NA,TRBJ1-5,CASSQHPGRQPQHF,TGTGCCAGCAGTCAACATCCGGGGCGCCAGCCCCAGCATTTT
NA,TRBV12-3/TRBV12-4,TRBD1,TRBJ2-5,CAGSYRGNRETQYF,TGTGCCGGCAGCTACAGGGGGAACCGAGAGACCCAGTACTTC
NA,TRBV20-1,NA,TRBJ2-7,CSASQGVVVNEQYF,TGCAGTGCTAGCCAAGGGGTAGTGGTCAATGAGCAGTACTTC
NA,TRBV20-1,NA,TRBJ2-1,CSARPLAPSSYNEQFF,TGCAGTGCTAGACCCCTAGCGCCTAGCTCCTACAATGAGCAGTTCTTC
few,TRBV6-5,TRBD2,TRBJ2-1,CASSYLLAVNNEQFF,TGTGCCAGCAGTTACCTACTAGCGGTTAACAATGAGCAGTTCTTC
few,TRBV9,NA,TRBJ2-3,CASSPWVGQSDTQYF,TGTGCCAGCAGCCCGTGGGTAGGTCAATCAGATACGCAGTATTTT
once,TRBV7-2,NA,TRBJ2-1,CASSGLFLLRDQKNNEQFF,TGTGCCAGCAGCGGACTTTTTCTGTTGCGGGACCAAAAGAACAATGAGCAGTTCTTC
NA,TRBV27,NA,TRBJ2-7,CASSLLATSYEQYF,TGTGCCAGCAGTCTCCTAGCTACGTCCTACGAGCAGTACTTC
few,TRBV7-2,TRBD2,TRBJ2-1,CASSLVASGHYNEQFF,TGTGCCAGCAGCTTAGTAGCTAGCGGCCACTACAATGAGCAGTTCTTC
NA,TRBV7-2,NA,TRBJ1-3,CASRATGSSGNTIYF,TGTGCCAGCAGGGCCACAGGGTCCTCTGGAAACACCATATATTTT